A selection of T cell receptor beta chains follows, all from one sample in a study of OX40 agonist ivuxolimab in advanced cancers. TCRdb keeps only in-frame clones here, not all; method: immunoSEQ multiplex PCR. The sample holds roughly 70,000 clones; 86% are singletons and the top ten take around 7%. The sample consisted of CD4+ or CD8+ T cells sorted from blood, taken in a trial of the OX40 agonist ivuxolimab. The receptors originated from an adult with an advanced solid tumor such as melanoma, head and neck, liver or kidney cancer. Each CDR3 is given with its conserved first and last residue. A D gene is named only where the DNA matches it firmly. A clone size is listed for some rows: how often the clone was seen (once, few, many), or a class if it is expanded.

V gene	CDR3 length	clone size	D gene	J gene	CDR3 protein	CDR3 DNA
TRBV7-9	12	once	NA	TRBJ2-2	CASSSSTGELFF	TGTGCCAGCAGCTCGTCAACCGGGGAGCTGTTTTTT
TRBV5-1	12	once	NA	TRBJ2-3	CASSWGQDTQYF	TGCGCCAGCAGCTGGGGACAAGATACGCAGTATTTT
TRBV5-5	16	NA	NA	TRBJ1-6	CASSSSPGVYNSPLHF	TGTGCCAGCAGCTCCTCCCCGGGGGTGTATAATTCACCCCTCCACTTT
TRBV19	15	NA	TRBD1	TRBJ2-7	CASSNDRGQVGEQYF	TGTGCCAGTAGTAACGACAGGGGTCAGGTCGGCGAGCAGTACTTC
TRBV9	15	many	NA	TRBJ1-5	CASSLGGGGYQPQHF	TGTGCCAGCAGTCTGGGGGGTGGAGGTTATCAGCCCCAGCATTTT
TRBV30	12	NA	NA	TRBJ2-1	CAWNPSNNEQFF	TGTGCCTGGAATCCTAGCAACAATGAGCAGTTCTTC
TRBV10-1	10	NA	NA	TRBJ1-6	CARSLSPLHF	TGCGCCAGGTCCCTTTCACCCCTCCACTTT
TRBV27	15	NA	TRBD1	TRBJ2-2	CASSLGQGIAGELFF	TGTGCCAGCAGTTTAGGACAGGGGATAGCCGGGGAGCTGTTTTTT
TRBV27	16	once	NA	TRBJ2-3	CASSQMTHKDTDTQYF	TGTGCCAGCAGCCAAATGACACATAAAGACACAGATACGCAGTATTTT
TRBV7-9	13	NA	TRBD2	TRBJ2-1	CASSSGLAYEQFF	TGTGCCAGCAGCTCTGGACTAGCGTATGAGCAGTTCTTC
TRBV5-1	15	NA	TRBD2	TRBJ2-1	CASSPHDSGNGEQFF	TGCGCCAGCAGCCCCCACGATAGCGGGAATGGTGAGCAGTTCTTC
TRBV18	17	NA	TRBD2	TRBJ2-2	CASSPASGGTNTGELFF	TGTGCCAGCTCACCAGCTAGCGGGGGAACGAACACCGGGGAGCTGTTTTTT
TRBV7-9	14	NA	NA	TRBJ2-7	CASNADSSPHEQYF	TGTGCCAGCAACGCCGACTCCTCCCCCCACGAGCAGTACTTC
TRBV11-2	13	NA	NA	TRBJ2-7	CASSFSGGDEQYF	TGTGCCAGCAGCTTCTCTGGTGGTGACGAGCAGTACTTC
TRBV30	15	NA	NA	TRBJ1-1	CAWSVQVFMNTEAFF	TGTGCCTGGAGTGTACAAGTCTTTATGAACACTGAAGCTTTCTTT
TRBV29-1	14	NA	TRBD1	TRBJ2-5	CSVHLGQGKETQYF	TGCAGCGTCCATCTGGGACAGGGGAAAGAGACCCAGTACTTC
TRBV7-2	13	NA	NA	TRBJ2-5	CASSRYLKETQYF	TGTGCCAGCAGCCGTTACTTGAAAGAGACCCAGTACTTC
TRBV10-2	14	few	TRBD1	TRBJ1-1	CASSRQGAGTEAFF	TGCGCCAGCAGTCGACAGGGGGCCGGAACTGAAGCTTTCTTT
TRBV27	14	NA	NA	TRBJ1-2	CASSLSSINYGYTF	TGTGCCAGCAGTTTATCATCGATTAACTATGGCTACACCTTC
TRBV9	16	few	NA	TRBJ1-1	CASSASYRVGGTEAFF	TGTGCCAGCAGCGCTTCATACAGGGTAGGGGGCACTGAAGCTTTCTTT
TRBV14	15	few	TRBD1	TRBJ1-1	CASSRLGTGHYEAFF	TGTGCCAGCAGCCGGCTTGGGACAGGGCATTATGAAGCTTTCTTT
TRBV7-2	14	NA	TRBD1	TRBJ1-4	CASSPGQRPEKLFF	TGTGCCAGCAGTCCGGGACAGAGACCTGAAAAACTGTTTTTT
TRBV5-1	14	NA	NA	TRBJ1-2	CASSSSQGFYGYTF	TGCGCCAGCAGCTCTAGTCAGGGTTTCTATGGCTACACCTTC
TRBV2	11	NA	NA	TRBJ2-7	CASSGFSEQYF	TGTGCCAGCAGTGGGTTCTCCGAGCAGTACTTC
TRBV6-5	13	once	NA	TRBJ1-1	CASRTQLNTEAFF	TGTGCCAGCAGAACCCAACTGAACACTGAAGCTTTCTTT
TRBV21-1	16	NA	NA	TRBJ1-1	CASSKGQGRANTEAFF	TGTGCCAGCAGCAAAGGACAGGGAAGAGCGAACACTGAAGCTTTCTTT
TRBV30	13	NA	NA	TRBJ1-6	CAWTEGTYSPLHF	TGTGCCTGGACTGAAGGGACTTATTCACCCCTCCACTTT
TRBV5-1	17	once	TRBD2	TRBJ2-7	CASSLGEGLAGGHEQYF	TGCGCCAGCAGCTTGGGCGAGGGACTAGCGGGAGGGCACGAGCAGTACTTC
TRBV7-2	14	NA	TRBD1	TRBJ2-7	CASSSRQGPYEQYF	TGTGCCAGCAGCTCAAGACAGGGCCCCTACGAGCAGTACTTC
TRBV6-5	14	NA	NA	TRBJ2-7	CASSYSHSYYEQYF	TGTGCCAGCAGTTACTCTCATTCCTACTACGAGCAGTACTTC
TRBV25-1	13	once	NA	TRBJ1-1	CASSGASYTVAFF	TGTGCCAGCAGTGGGGCCAGTTATACGGTAGCTTTCTTT
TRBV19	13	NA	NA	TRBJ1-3	CASEPNPGNTIYF	TGTGCCAGTGAACCTAACCCTGGAAACACCATATATTTT
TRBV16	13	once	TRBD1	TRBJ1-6	CASSPRGISPLHF	TGTGCCAGCAGCCCCAGGGGGATTTCACCCCTCCACTTT
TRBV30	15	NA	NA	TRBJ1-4	CAWSVPSGVNEKLFF	TGTGCCTGGAGTGTACCTTCCGGGGTTAACGAAAAACTGTTTTTT
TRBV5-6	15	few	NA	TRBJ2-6	CASTREGTGANVLTF	TGTGCCAGCACCCGAGAAGGCACTGGGGCCAACGTCCTGACTTTC
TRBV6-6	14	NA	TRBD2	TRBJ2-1	CASSQAGPVNEQFF	TGTGCCAGCAGTCAAGCGGGACCGGTGAATGAGCAGTTCTTC
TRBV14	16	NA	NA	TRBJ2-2	CASSQEYFPNTGELFF	TGTGCCAGCAGCCAAGAGTACTTCCCTAACACCGGGGAGCTGTTTTTT
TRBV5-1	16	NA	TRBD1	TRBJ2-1	CASSTGDRGPYNEQFF	TGCGCCAGCAGCACGGGGGACAGGGGCCCCTACAATGAGCAGTTCTTC
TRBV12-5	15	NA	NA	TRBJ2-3	CASGIEQTGGVTQYF	TGTGCTAGTGGTATCGAACAAACAGGGGGGGTTACGCAGTATTTT